Given below is one T cell receptor beta chain in context. This sample stems from a study of shared clonotypes between healthy human individuals. This CDR3 is 14 amino acids long. V lost 0 bases to trimming and J lost 10 bases, with 15 bases between them. The germline V gene encodes CDR1 MNHEY and CDR2 SVGAGI. It was across several immunoSEQ plates that each subset's genomic DNA was evenly split. Clones were sequenced by immunoSEQ multiplex PCR, and TCRdb holds only the in-frame ones, with some missing. Found here are nearly 1,000,000 clones, 60% to 85% of them singletons; the top ten hold nearly 1.5%.

V and J are TRBV6-5 and TRBJ1-1; a possible D gene is TRBD1 (5 bases). The sequenced material came from memory CD4+ T cells sorted from blood. Stated subset: CD45RA-negative fraction. The clonotype originates from a man aged 18 to 29 in good health. In nucleotides, the CDR3 is TGTGCCAGCAGTTACTCGAGAAGGTCGGGGGGAGCTTTCTTT. The encoded protein is CASSYSRRSGGAFF.